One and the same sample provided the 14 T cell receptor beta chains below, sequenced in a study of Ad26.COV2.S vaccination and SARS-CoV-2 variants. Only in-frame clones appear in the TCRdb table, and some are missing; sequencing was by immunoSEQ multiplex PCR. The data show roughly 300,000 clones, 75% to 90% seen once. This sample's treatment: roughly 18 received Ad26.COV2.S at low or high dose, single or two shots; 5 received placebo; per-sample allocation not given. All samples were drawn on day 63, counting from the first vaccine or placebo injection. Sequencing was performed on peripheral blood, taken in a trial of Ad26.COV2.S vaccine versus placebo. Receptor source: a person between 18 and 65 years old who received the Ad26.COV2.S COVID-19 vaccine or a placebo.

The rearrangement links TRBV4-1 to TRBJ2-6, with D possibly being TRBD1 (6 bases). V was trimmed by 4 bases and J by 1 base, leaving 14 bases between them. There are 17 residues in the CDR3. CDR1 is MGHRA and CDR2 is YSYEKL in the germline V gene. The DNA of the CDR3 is TGCGCCAGCAGCCGGGGACACCTACCATCTGGGGCCAACGTCCTGACTTTC. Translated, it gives CASSRGHLPSGANVLTF.

The CDR3 spells CASSLTTGTNYGYTF. CDR3 DNA: TGTGCCAGCAGCTTAACGACAGGGACTAACTATGGCTACACCTTC. The chain recombines TRBV7-3 with TRBJ1-2, with 7 bases fitting TRBD1. The length of the CDR3 is 15 residues. Trimming at V came to 0 bases and at J to 0 bases, leaving 1 base not matched to a gene. Germline-derived CDR1 and CDR2 are SGHTA and FQGTGA. The full variable domain, in which reference TRBV7-3 and TRBJ1-2 provide the parts outside the CDR3, is GAGVSQTPSNKVTEKGKYVELRCDPISGHTALYWYRQSLGQGPEFLIYFQGTGAADDSGLPNDRFFAVRPEGSVSTLKIQRTERGDSAVYLCASSLTTGTNYGYTFGSGTRLTVV.

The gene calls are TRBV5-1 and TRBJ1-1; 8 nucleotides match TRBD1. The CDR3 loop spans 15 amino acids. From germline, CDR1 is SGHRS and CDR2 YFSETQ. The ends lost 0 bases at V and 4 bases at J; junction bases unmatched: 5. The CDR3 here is CASSLEATGATEAFF. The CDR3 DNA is TGCGCCAGCAGCTTGGAGGCGACAGGGGCCACTGAAGCTTTCTTT. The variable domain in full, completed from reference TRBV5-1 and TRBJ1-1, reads KAGVTQTPRYLIKTRGQQVTLSCSPISGHRSVSWYQQTPGQGLQFLFEYFSETQRNKGNFPGRFSGRQFSNSRSEMNVSTLELGDSALYLCASSLEATGATEAFFGQGTRLTVV.

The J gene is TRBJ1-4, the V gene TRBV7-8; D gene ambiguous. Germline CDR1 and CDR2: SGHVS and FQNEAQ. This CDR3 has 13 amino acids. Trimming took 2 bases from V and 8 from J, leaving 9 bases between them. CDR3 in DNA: TGTGCCAGCAGCTTACTATGGCCGGAAAAACTGTTTTTT. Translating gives CASSLLWPEKLFF.

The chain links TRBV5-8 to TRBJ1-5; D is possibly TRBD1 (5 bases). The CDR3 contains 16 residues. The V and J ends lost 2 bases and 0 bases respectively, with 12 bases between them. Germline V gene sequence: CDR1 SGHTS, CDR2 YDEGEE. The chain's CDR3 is CASSLRGSYSNQPQHF. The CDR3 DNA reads TGTGCCAGCAGCTTAAGGGGTTCCTATAGCAATCAGCCCCAGCATTTT.

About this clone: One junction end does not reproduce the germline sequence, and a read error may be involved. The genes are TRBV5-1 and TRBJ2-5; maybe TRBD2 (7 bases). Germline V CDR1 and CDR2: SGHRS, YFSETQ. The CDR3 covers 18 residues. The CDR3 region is CARSFGGVGGAYQETQYF. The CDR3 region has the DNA TGCGCCCGCAGCTTTGGAGGGGTAGGGGGGGCGTACCAAGAGACCCAGTACTTC.

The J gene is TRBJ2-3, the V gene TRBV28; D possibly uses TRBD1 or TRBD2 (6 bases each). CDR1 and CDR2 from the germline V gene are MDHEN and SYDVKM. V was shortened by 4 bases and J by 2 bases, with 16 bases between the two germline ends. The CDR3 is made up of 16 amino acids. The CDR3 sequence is CASSSAGHPSTDTQYF. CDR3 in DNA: TGTGCCAGCAGTTCCGCGGGACATCCATCCACAGATACGCAGTATTTT.

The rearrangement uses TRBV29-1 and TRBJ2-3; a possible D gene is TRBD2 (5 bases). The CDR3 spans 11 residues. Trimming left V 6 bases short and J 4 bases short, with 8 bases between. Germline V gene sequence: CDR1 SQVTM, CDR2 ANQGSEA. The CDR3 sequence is CSVDSADTQYF. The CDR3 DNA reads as TGCAGCGTCGATAGCGCAGATACGCAGTATTTT.

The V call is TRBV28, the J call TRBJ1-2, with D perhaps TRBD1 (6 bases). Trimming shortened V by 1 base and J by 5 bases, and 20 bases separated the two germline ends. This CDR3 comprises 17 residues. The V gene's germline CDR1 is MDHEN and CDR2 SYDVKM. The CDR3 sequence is CASSLSPSGGLRYGYTF. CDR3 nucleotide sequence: TGTGCCAGCAGTTTATCCCCCTCCGGGGGCCTGCGGTATGGCTACACCTTC.

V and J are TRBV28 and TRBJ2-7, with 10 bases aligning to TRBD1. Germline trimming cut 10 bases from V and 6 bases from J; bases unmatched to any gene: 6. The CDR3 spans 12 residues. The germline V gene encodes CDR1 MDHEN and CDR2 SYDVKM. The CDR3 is CATKTGGGEQYF. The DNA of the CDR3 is TGTGCCACCAAGACAGGGGGCGGCGAGCAGTACTTC.

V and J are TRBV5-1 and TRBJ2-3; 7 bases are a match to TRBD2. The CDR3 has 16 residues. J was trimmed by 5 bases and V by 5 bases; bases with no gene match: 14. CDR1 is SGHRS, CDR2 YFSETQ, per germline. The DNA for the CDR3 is TGCGCCAGCAGTTTAGGGTCGGCGGGAGTCAGAGATACGCAGTATTTT. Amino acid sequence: CASSLGSAGVRDTQYF.

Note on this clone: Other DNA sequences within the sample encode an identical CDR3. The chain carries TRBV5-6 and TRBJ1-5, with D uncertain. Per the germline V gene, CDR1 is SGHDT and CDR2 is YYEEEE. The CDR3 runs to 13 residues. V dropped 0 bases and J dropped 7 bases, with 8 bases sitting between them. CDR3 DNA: TGTGCCAGCAGCTTGGGGGGAGGGCAGCCCCAGCATTTT. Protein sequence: CASSLGGGQPQHF.

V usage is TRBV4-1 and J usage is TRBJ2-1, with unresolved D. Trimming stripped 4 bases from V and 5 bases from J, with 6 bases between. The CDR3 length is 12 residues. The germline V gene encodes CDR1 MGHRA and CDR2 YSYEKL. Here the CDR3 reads CASSPEHNEQFF. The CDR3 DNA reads TGCGCCAGCAGCCCGGAACACAATGAGCAGTTCTTC.

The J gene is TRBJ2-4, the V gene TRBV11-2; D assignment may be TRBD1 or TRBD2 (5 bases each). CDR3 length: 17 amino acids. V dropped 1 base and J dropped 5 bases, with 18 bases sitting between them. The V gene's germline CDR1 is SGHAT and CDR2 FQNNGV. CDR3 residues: CASSLGGWGPSENIQYF. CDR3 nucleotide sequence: TGTGCCAGCAGCTTAGGCGGGTGGGGCCCGTCGGAAAACATTCAGTACTTC.